This TCR beta chain was sequenced during a study of siplizumab effects on memory and regulatory T cells. Findings and limits, study-wide: Relative to controls at roughly 28%, mappable alloreactive CD4+ clones exhibited a mean Treg-derived proportion of approximately 68% with siplizumab. Siplizumab significantly reduced alloreactive sequences traceable to unstimulated CD4+ memory cells. Memory T cells appeared less diverse than naive cells, which seemed to contribute substantially to alloresponse.

The data were produced by immunoSEQ multiplex PCR, yet TCRdb's version contains in-frame clones alone and is incomplete. The sample shows approximately 82,000 clones, approximately 86% of them seen only once. A word on this clone: The antigen is not known.

Material for sequencing was Tregs sorted from blood. This receptor was taken from a human donor in good health.

The DNA for the CDR3 is TGTGCCAGCAGCTTCTCCGCGTCGGACAGGGGTGGGTCACCCCTCCACTTT. Protein product: CASSFSASDRGGSPLHF. V is TRBV7-9 and J is TRBJ1-6; 9 bases map to TRBD1. The ends lost 3 bases at V and 10 bases at J; junction bases unmatched: 13. CDR1 and CDR2 (germline): SEHNR, FQNEAQ (reference sequence). There are 17 residues in the CDR3.